This is a list of T cell receptor beta chains from one sample in a study of neurological immune-mediated disorders. Each CDR3 protein gets one entry after TCRdb re-called the 5' RACE reads with MiXCR. The sample has about 79,000 distinct CDR3 sequences; around 14% are singletons. The sample consisted of PBMCs. These receptors were taken from a woman aged 45-60 years in good health. The CDR3 runs from the conserved cysteine through the conserved F or W. A D gene is named only where the DNA matches it firmly. Where a row states a size, it is once, few, many or the class of an expanded clone; other rows omit it.

many,TRBJ2-2,TRBV12-3/TRBV12-4,NA,CASSSLGNTGELFF,TGTGCCAGCAGCTCGCTGGGGAACACCGGGGAGCTGTTTTTT
NA,TRBJ2-5,TRBV20-1,NA,CSAVQGPGETQYF,TGCAGTGCTGTACAGGGCCCGGGGGAGACCCAGTACTTC
few,TRBJ2-6,TRBV5-1,TRBD2,CASSAPRGSDSGANVLTF,TGCGCCAGCAGCGCCCCGCGGGGGTCCGACTCTGGGGCCAACGTCCTGACTTTC
many,TRBJ2-5,TRBV20-1,NA,CSAVPGRTRETQYF,TGCAGTGCTGTCCCGGGTCGCACACGAGAGACCCAGTACTTC
many,TRBJ1-1,TRBV3-1,TRBD1,CASNQGTGETEAFF,TGTGCCAGCAACCAAGGGACAGGGGAAACTGAAGCTTTCTTT
many,TRBJ2-7,TRBV28,NA,CASFGRGSYEQYF,TGTGCCAGCTTCGGCAGGGGATCCTACGAGCAGTACTTC
few,TRBJ2-5,TRBV5-6,TRBD1,CASSPDGTGARETQYF,TGTGCCAGCAGCCCGGACGGGACAGGGGCCCGGGAGACCCAGTACTTC
many,TRBJ1-1,TRBV15,NA,CATSRDSTEAFF,TGTGCCACCAGCAGAGATAGCACTGAAGCTTTCTTT
NA,TRBJ1-2,TRBV14,TRBD1,CASSPFGTEGGHGYTF,TGTGCCAGCAGCCCCTTTGGGACAGAGGGCGGCCATGGCTACACCTTC
NA,TRBJ2-1,TRBV9,NA,CASSVGRRAYNEQFF,TGTGCCAGCAGCGTAGGGAGGCGGGCCTACAATGAGCAGTTCTTC
many,TRBJ2-7,TRBV5-1,TRBD2,CASSPTSSGAYEQYF,TGCGCCAGCAGCCCTACCTCTAGCGGGGCCTACGAGCAGTACTTC
many,TRBJ1-5,TRBV28,NA,CASSSPGEAFYSNQPQHF,TGTGCCAGCAGTTCTCCCGGTGAAGCCTTCTATAGCAATCAGCCCCAGCATTTT
many,TRBJ2-7,TRBV28,NA,CASSFSRGYEQYF,TGTGCCAGCAGTTTTAGTCGGGGTTACGAGCAGTACTTC
many,TRBJ2-1,TRBV6-5,TRBD2,CASSFGARGSEQFF,TGTGCCAGCAGTTTCGGGGCCCGCGGGAGTGAGCAGTTCTTC
many,TRBJ2-2,TRBV20-1,TRBD1,CSARGVRDRPTGELFF,TGCAGTGCTAGGGGGGTCCGGGACAGGCCCACCGGGGAGCTGTTTTTT
many,TRBJ2-1,TRBV5-1,NA,CASSPRWAGGTYNEQFF,TGCGCCAGCAGCCCCCGATGGGCAGGGGGGACCTACAATGAGCAGTTCTTC
many,TRBJ2-7,TRBV29-1,TRBD2,CSVECSRLAGAYEQYF,TGCAGCGTTGAATGTAGCCGACTAGCGGGAGCCTACGAGCAGTACTTC
many,TRBJ1-2,TRBV29-1,TRBD1,CSGGDREGRGYGYTF,TGCAGCGGGGGGGACAGGGAGGGTCGCGGCTATGGCTACACCTTC
many,TRBJ2-1,TRBV7-9,TRBD2,CASSPYEASGDNEQFF,TGTGCCAGCAGCCCCTACGAAGCTAGCGGGGACAATGAGCAGTTCTTC
many,TRBJ2-4,TRBV9,NA,CASSVNSENIQYF,TGTGCCAGCAGCGTAAATTCAGAAAACATTCAGTACTTC
many,TRBJ2-7,TRBV10-3,NA,CAISSSYEQYF,TGTGCCATCAGTTCCTCCTACGAGCAGTACTTC
many,TRBJ1-1,TRBV5-1,NA,CASSWGPGGDEAFF,TGCGCCAGCAGCTGGGGTCCGGGAGGGGATGAAGCTTTCTTT
many,TRBJ2-7,TRBV15,NA,CATSREERPSRYYEQYF,TGTGCCACCAGCAGAGAGGAGCGTCCCTCAAGATACTACGAGCAGTACTTC
many,TRBJ1-1,TRBV12-3/TRBV12-4,NA,CASSLAREAEAFF,TGTGCCAGCAGTTTAGCGCGAGAGGCTGAAGCTTTCTTT
many,TRBJ1-2,TRBV20-1,NA,CSAFTSPLGAGYTF,TGCAGTGCCTTTACCAGCCCCCTCGGGGCTGGCTACACCTTC
NA,TRBJ2-2,TRBV5-1,TRBD2,CASTGGSGINTGELFF,TGCGCCAGCACCGGGGGAAGCGGGATTAACACCGGGGAGCTGTTTTTT
many,TRBJ2-2,TRBV9,TRBD2,CASSVELAGNTGELFF,TGTGCCAGCAGCGTCGAGTTAGCGGGGAACACCGGGGAGCTGTTTTTT
many,TRBJ1-1,TRBV3-1,NA,CASSQSTDVAFF,TGTGCCAGCAGCCAATCAACTGACGTGGCTTTCTTT
many,TRBJ2-3,TRBV3-1,NA,CASSQAPPDTQYF,TGTGCCAGCAGCCAAGCCCCCCCAGATACGCAGTATTTT
many,TRBJ2-2,TRBV7-7,TRBD1,CASSPRQGTGELFF,TGTGCCAGCAGCCCGAGACAGGGCACCGGGGAGCTGTTTTTT
many,TRBJ1-5,TRBV12-3/TRBV12-4,TRBD1,CASRQGGGPPQHF,TGTGCCAGCAGGCAGGGGGGGGGCCCTCCCCAGCATTTT
many,TRBJ1-5,TRBV28,NA,CASITGGFDSNQPQHF,TGTGCCAGCATCACCGGGGGTTTTGATAGCAATCAGCCCCAGCATTTT
many,TRBJ2-7,TRBV5-1,TRBD2,CASADGRTYEQYF,TGCGCCAGCGCGGACGGGAGGACCTACGAGCAGTACTTC
many,TRBJ2-1,TRBV7-2,TRBD2,CASSLGPVGTSGHNEQFF,TGTGCCAGCAGCTTAGGGCCAGTCGGGACTAGCGGGCACAATGAGCAGTTCTTC
many,TRBJ1-6,TRBV11-2,NA,CASSLGVAPSPLHF,TGTGCCAGCAGCTTAGGGGTGGCACCTTCACCCCTCCACTTT
many,TRBJ2-6,TRBV20-1,NA,CSALSSGANVLTF,TGCAGTGCCTTGAGCTCTGGGGCCAACGTCCTGACTTTC
NA,TRBJ2-7,TRBV3-1,TRBD2,CASSQDSGSSYEQYF,TGTGCCAGCAGCCAAGATAGCGGGAGCTCCTACGAGCAGTACTTC
few,TRBJ2-7,TRBV7-8,NA,CASSLGFRDAFSYEQYF,TGTGCCAGCAGCTTAGGATTTCGGGATGCCTTCTCCTACGAGCAGTACTTC
many,TRBJ1-1,TRBV5-6,NA,CASSLAGSSYPNTEAFF,TGTGCCAGCAGCTTGGCCGGCAGCTCCTATCCGAACACTGAAGCTTTCTTT
many,TRBJ2-5,TRBV6-1,NA,CASSEGGGKTQYF,TGTGCCAGCAGTGAAGGGGGCGGGAAGACCCAGTACTTC
many,TRBJ2-5,TRBV18,TRBD2,CASSPPEGLAGETQYF,TGTGCCAGCTCACCACCGGAAGGACTAGCGGGGGAGACCCAGTACTTC
many,TRBJ2-1,TRBV12-3/TRBV12-4,NA,CASSLPRRKGGYNEQFF,TGTGCCAGCAGTTTGCCCCGAAGGAAAGGCGGCTACAATGAGCAGTTCTTC
many,TRBJ2-6,TRBV20-1,NA,CSARSPPSTGANVLTF,TGCAGTGCTAGGTCTCCTCCAAGTACTGGGGCCAACGTCCTGACTTTC
many,TRBJ1-1,TRBV20-1,NA,CSATRGAADTEAFF,TGCAGTGCTACTAGAGGCGCCGCCGATACAGAAGCTTTCTTT
NA,TRBJ2-2,TRBV18,TRBD2,CASSPPSGVTGELFF,TGTGCCAGCTCACCCCCTAGCGGTGTCACCGGGGAGCTGTTTTTT
many,TRBJ2-3,TRBV5-5,TRBD2,CASSFGLADGTDTQYF,TGTGCCAGCAGCTTTGGGCTAGCGGATGGCACAGATACGCAGTATTTT
many,TRBJ2-3,TRBV5-1,TRBD2,CASSLTALPRSGGFPSTDTQYF,TGCGCCAGCAGCTTGACGGCACTTCCTCGGAGCGGGGGCTTCCCTAGCACAGATACGCAGTATTTT
many,TRBJ2-1,TRBV20-1,TRBD2,CSARGNSGGVYNEQFF,TGCAGTGCTAGAGGTAACAGCGGGGGAGTATACAATGAGCAGTTCTTC
many,TRBJ2-3,TRBV5-1,NA,CASSLVLGDTQYF,TGCGCCAGCAGCCTGGTACTGGGAGATACGCAGTATTTT
few,TRBJ1-1,TRBV30,NA,CAWRWTALEAFF,TGTGCCTGGAGATGGACAGCTCTTGAAGCTTTCTTT
many,TRBJ2-1,TRBV20-1,NA,CSATLGSGPYNEQFF,TGCAGTGCTACCCTGGGGAGCGGCCCCTACAATGAGCAGTTCTTC
many,TRBJ1-2,TRBV15,TRBD1,CATSTDRNYGYTF,TGTGCCACCAGCACGGACAGGAACTATGGCTACACCTTC
many,TRBJ1-5,TRBV5-1,NA,CASSLGLNTQPQHF,TGCGCCAGCAGCTTGGGCTTAAACACTCAGCCCCAGCATTTT
many,TRBJ2-5,TRBV5-1,NA,CASSWTDQETQYF,TGCGCCAGCAGCTGGACAGACCAAGAGACCCAGTACTTC
NA,TRBJ2-5,TRBV28,TRBD2,CASSSPGGVETQYF,TGTGCCAGCAGTTCCCCGGGGGGGGTTGAGACCCAGTACTTC
many,TRBJ1-1,TRBV10-3,NA,CATPRGTEAFF,TGTGCCACCCCGAGGGGGACTGAAGCTTTCTTT
NA,TRBJ2-2,TRBV27,NA,CASSFLLNTGGLFF,TGTGCCAGCAGTTTCCTACTGAACACCGGGGGGCTGTTTTTT
few,TRBJ1-4,TRBV5-1,NA,CASSFRGGGEKLFF,TGCGCCAGCAGCTTTCGGGGAGGGGGTGAAAAACTGTTTTTT
many,TRBJ2-6,TRBV28,TRBD1,CASTRGQGTTGANVLTF,TGTGCCAGCACCAGGGGACAGGGAACGACTGGGGCCAACGTCCTGACTTTC
NA,TRBJ2-7,TRBV7-8,TRBD2,CASSPTGGPGYEKYF,TGTGCCAGCAGCCCGACGGGAGGGCCGGGGTACGAGAAGTACTTC